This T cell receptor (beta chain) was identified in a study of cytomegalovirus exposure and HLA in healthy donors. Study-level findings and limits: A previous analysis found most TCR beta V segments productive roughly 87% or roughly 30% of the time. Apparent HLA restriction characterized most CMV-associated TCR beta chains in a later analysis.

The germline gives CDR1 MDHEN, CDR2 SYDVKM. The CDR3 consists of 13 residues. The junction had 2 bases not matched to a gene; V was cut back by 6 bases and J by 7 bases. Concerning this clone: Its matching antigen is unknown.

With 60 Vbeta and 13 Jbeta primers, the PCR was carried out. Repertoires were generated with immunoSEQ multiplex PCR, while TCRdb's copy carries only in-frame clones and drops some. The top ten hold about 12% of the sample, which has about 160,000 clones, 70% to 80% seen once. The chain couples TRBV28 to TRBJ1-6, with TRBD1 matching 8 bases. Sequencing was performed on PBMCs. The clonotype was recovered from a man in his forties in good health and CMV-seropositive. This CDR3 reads CASSQGANSPLHF. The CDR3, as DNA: TGTGCCAGCAGCCAGGGGGCGAATTCACCCCTCCACTTT.